Sequencing of this T cell receptor beta chain was carried out in a study of graft-versus-host responses after intestinal transplantation. Overall study context: Multivisceral, liver-intestinal, or isolated intestinal grafts were transplanted into recipients. All recipients were given anti-thymocyte globulin induction, and tacrolimus and steroids were then administered for around three years.

The authors plated approximately 200,000 CFSE-labeled responder cells with approximately 200,000 irradiated, violet-dye-labeled stimulator cells. The reaction was completed, and proliferating CFSE-low CD3+CD4+ and CD3+CD8+ responders were then sorted. CDR1 and CDR2 from the germline V gene are SGHNT and YYREEE (reference sequence). Trimming removed 0 bases from V and 0 bases from J, with 16 bases in between. There are 17 residues in the CDR3. Findings and caveats of the study: Association was observed between peak circulating GvH clone levels and early post-transplant HvG declines.

Libraries were prepared by immunoSEQ multiplex PCR; TCRdb keeps only in-frame clonotypes and omits some of them. The sample yields about 9,700 clones, roughly 34% seen once. The material sequenced was alloreactive CD8+ T cells from a mixed lymphocyte reaction culture, taken before intestinal transplant. Subset in this sample: CFSE-low proliferating T cells sorted from roughly six-day pre-transplant mixed lymphocyte reaction (GvH or HvG direction). This receptor was identified in a human patient who received an intestinal transplant. The chain carries TRBV5-4 and TRBJ2-7; D might be TRBD2 (6 bases). In nucleotides, the CDR3 is TGTGCCAGCAGCTTGGTCGGTGGGGGGTCGAGCTCCTACGAGCAGTACTTC. Its translation is CASSLVGGGSSSYEQYF.